This T cell receptor (beta chain) was retrieved from a study of blood T cell repertoires in COVID-19. Study at large: Cohort 3 recovery required two negative PCRs, clearance, or symptom resolution.

This clone was observed a few times. Cohorts were assigned according to the clinical history that participants reported. Germline V gives CDR1 SNHLY, CDR2 FYNNEI. Trimming pared 0 bases from V and 0 bases from J, leaving 8 bases between. The CDR3 is 15 residues long. Produced via immunoSEQ multiplex PCR; TCRdb's table is partial and in-frame only. Here the sample spans around 300,000 clones, more than 75% being singletons. The chain is built from TRBV2 and TRBJ2-5; D gene unclear. Source material: PBMCs or T cells enriched from blood (not recorded which). This clonotype was sampled from a woman aged 55-69 years in a cohort exposed to, infected with or recovered from COVID-19 (not recorded which). The CDR3 DNA reads TGTGCCAGCAGTGAAGCGCTGGGCCACCAAGAGACCCAGTACTTC. It translates to CASSEALGHQETQYF. Variable domain in full (rest from reference TRBV2 and TRBJ2-5): EPEVTQTPSHQVTQMGQEVILRCVPISNHLYFYWYRQILGQKVEFLVSFYNNEISEKSEIFDDQFSVERPDGSNFTLKIRSTKLEDSAMYFCASSEALGHQETQYFGPGTRLLVL.